Each of the 18 T cell receptor beta chains below was sequenced from the same sample in a study of T cell responses to AZD1222 COVID-19 vaccine. TCRdb's table, derived via immunoSEQ multiplex PCR, lists solely in-frame clones and lacks some. The data show around 70,000 clones, around four fifths seen once. Here the sequenced sample was peripheral blood, taken on day 0 of AZD1222 vaccination. These receptors were taken from an adult in good health.

The chain combines TRBV7-2 with TRBJ2-1, with D hard to call. Deletions cut 0 bases from V and 2 bases from J, with 8 bases between. Germline V gene lookup returns CDR1 SGHTA and CDR2 FQGNSA. CDR3 length: 15 amino acids. Here the CDR3 DNA reads TGTGCCAGCAGCTTAGCTGGAAACGCCTACAATGAGCAGTTCTTC. Amino acid sequence: CASSLAGNAYNEQFF.

Only one count was recorded for this clone. The J gene is TRBJ1-3, the V gene TRBV3-1 (or the pseudogene TRBV3-2), with D uncertain. Trimming took off 4 bases at V and 5 bases at J, with 6 bases between the two ends. CDR1 and CDR2 (germline): LGHDT, YNNKEL (reference sequence). The CDR3 sequence is 12 residues long. The CDR3 coding sequence is TGTGCCAGCAGCCTGCGGAGAAACACCATATATTTT. Translating it yields CASSLRRNTIYF.

This clone was observed a single time. V and J are TRBV18 and TRBJ1-3; D perhaps matches TRBD1 (5 bases). This CDR3 contains 11 residues. V lost 5 bases to trimming and J lost 8 bases, with 7 bases between them. CDR1 and CDR2 (germline): KGHSH, LQKENI. CDR3 residues: CASSETDTIYF. The CDR3 nucleotides are TGTGCCAGCTCAGAGACAGACACCATATATTTT.

The J gene is TRBJ2-4, the V gene TRBV6-1; tentatively, D is TRBD1 (5 bases). The CDR3 loop spans 14 amino acids. Looked up from germline, CDR1 is MNHNS and CDR2 is SASEGT. The V gene lost 2 bases and the J gene lost 7 bases, with 12 bases spanning the gap. This chain's CDR3 is CASSESRVGNIQYF. The CDR3 nucleotides read TGTGCCAGCAGTGAATCCAGGGTGGGGAACATTCAGTACTTC.

Relative to its sample, this clone is medium-sized (0.01 to 0.1%). The chain employs TRBV10-2 and TRBJ2-2; a possible D gene is TRBD1 (5 bases). The CDR3 contains 16 residues. V shed 5 bases and J shed 3 bases, with 16 bases lying between them. The germline gives CDR1 WSHSY, CDR2 SAAADI. The chain's CDR3 is CASSMTPAGYTGELFF. The CDR3 region has the DNA TGCGCCAGCAGTATGACCCCAGCAGGGTACACCGGGGAGCTGTTTTTT.

This chain connects TRBV5-1 to TRBJ2-3; the D gene is possibly TRBD2 (5 bases). V was pared by 3 bases and J by 6 bases, with 11 bases between. Germline V gene data show CDR1 as SGHRS and CDR2 as YFSETQ. The CDR3 is 13 residues long. The DNA of the CDR3 is TGCGCCAGCAGCTCCCTAGCTTCGGATACGCAGTATTTT. It translates to CASSSLASDTQYF. Full variable domain (remainder filled in from reference TRBV5-1 and TRBJ2-3): KAGVTQTPRYLIKTRGQQVTLSCSPISGHRSVSWYQQTPGQGLQFLFEYFSETQRNKGNFPGRFSGRQFSNSRSEMNVSTLELGDSALYLCASSSLASDTQYFGPGTRLTVL.

The chain is built from TRBV18 and TRBJ2-7, with D possibly being TRBD1 (6 bases). V was cut by 3 bases and J by 3 bases, with 15 bases left in between. This CDR3 is 15 amino acids long. The germline V gene encodes CDR1 KGHSH and CDR2 LQKENI. In nucleotides, the CDR3 is TGTGCCAGCTCACCGTCGCTGGGACAAAACTACGAGCAGTACTTC. It specifies CASSPSLGQNYEQYF.

This rearrangement joins TRBV6-1 to TRBJ1-4; D unresolved. V gave up 1 base and J gave up 6 bases, with 6 bases separating them. CDR1 MNHNS and CDR2 SASEGT come from the germline V gene. The CDR3 spans 13 residues. The CDR3 DNA is TGTGCCAGCAGTGAAGGCTACCATGAAAAACTGTTTTTT. Translated: CASSEGYHEKLFF.

This chain uses TRBV19 with TRBJ1-1; TRBD1 agrees at 7 bases. CDR1 is LNHDA and CDR2 is SQIVND in the germline V gene (reference sequence). Trimming removed 2 bases from V and 12 bases from J; junction bases left unmatched: 15. This CDR3 is 15 amino acids long. The CDR3 DNA reads TGTGCCAGTAGTATAATAGGGAGGTTGGGACAGTTGACTTTCTTT. It codes for CASSIIGRLGQLTFF.

This chain joins TRBV19 and TRBJ2-2; D not resolved. V was cut by 5 bases and J by 1 base, with 17 bases left in between. Germline V lookup: CDR1 LNHDA, CDR2 SQIVND (reference sequence). CDR3 length equals 17 residues. The CDR3 region is CASSPIDTRLNTGELFF. The CDR3 nucleotides read TGTGCCAGTAGTCCGATCGACACCCGATTGAACACCGGGGAGCTGTTTTTT.

The CDR3 here is CASSQVEDSPLHF. CDR3 coding DNA: TGTGCCAGCAGCCAGGTAGAGGATTCACCCCTCCACTTT. The V gene is TRBV5-4, the J gene TRBJ1-6, with D unresolved. The CDR3 is 13 amino acids. V was cut by 4 bases and J by 8 bases, with 10 bases left in between. Germline-derived CDR1 and CDR2 are SGHNT and YYREEE (reference sequence).

The chain carries TRBV10-3 and TRBJ2-5, with 11 bases matching TRBD2. Trimming removed 3 bases from V and 3 bases from J; junction bases left unmatched: 3. CDR1 and CDR2 from the germline V gene are ENHRY and SYGVKD. This CDR3 has 15 residues. The CDR3 nucleotides read TGTGCCATCAGTGATCTAGCGGGGGGCGAAGAGACCCAGTACTTC. The encoded protein is CAISDLAGGEETQYF.

V gene TRBV5-5 combines with J gene TRBJ2-2, with 9 bases aligning to TRBD2. This CDR3 is built from 19 residues. The germline V gene encodes CDR1 SGHKS and CDR2 YYEKEE (reference sequence). V lost 4 bases to trimming and J lost 1 base; unmatched junction nucleotides: 14. The CDR3 here is CASSRTGTSWLLNTGELFF. CDR3 nucleotide sequence: TGTGCCAGCAGCCGAACTGGGACTAGCTGGCTCCTGAACACCGGGGAGCTGTTTTTT.

This sequence joins TRBV6-2 or TRBV6-3 and TRBJ1-6, with D possibly matching TRBD1 (5 bases). V lost 4 bases and J 9 bases, leaving 7 bases between the germline ends. Germline CDR1 MNHEY, CDR2 SVGEGT. The CDR3 consists of 12 residues. The CDR3 region is CASSLGRSPLHF. In nucleotides, the CDR3 is TGTGCCAGCAGTTTGGGGCGTTCACCCCTCCACTTT.

V and J are TRBV9 and TRBJ2-7, with 8 bases fitting TRBD1. Losses at the gene ends were 1 base for V and 6 bases for J; bases not matched to a gene: 6. This CDR3 contains 14 residues. Looked up from germline, CDR1 is SGDLS and CDR2 is YYNGEE. This CDR3 is CASSVSTGVAEQYF. CDR3 DNA: TGTGCCAGCAGCGTATCGACAGGGGTGGCCGAGCAGTACTTC.

This sequence joins TRBV20-1 and TRBJ1-2; 8 bases are a match to TRBD1. In germline, CDR1 is DFQATT, CDR2 SNEGSKA (reference sequence). The trim removed 6 bases at V and 8 bases at J, leaving 5 bases unmatched. The length of the CDR3 is 11 residues. The CDR3 DNA is TGCAGTGCGCAGGACAGGGTCGGCTACACCTTC. Residues: CSAQDRVGYTF.

The rearrangement joins TRBV28 to TRBJ1-2; D unresolved. CDR3 length: 17 residues. Germline V gives CDR1 MDHEN, CDR2 SYDVKM. The V end lost 1 base, the J end lost 8 bases, and 23 bases lay between the germline ends. The DNA of the CDR3 is TGTGCCAGCAGTTTATCTCTCCCCGGCCAACCGCGCATCGGCTACACCTTC. Protein sequence: CASSLSLPGQPRIGYTF.

CDR3 amino acids: CASSPDAQGRGTEAFF. CDR3 in DNA: TGTGCCAGCTCACCGGACGCCCAGGGGCGTGGCACTGAAGCTTTCTTT. The genes are TRBV18 and TRBJ1-1; TRBD1 might be the D (6 bases). V lost 3 bases and J lost 4, with 18 bases in between. CDR3 length equals 16 residues. The germline gives CDR1 KGHSH, CDR2 LQKENI.